The T cell receptor (beta chain) described here comes from a study of T cell changes during pregnancy in multiple sclerosis. The table came from immunoSEQ multiplex PCR; TCRdb's copy has only in-frame clones and leaves some out. This table has about 66,000 clones, roughly nine tenths appearing once. The germline gives CDR1 MNHEY, CDR2 SMNVEV (reference sequence). Losses at the gene ends were 6 bases for V and 4 bases for J; bases not matched to a gene: 8. The CDR3 runs 14 residues. The J gene is TRBJ2-7, the V gene TRBV27; 8 bases are a match to TRBD2. The sequence was obtained from a female donor with multiple sclerosis, enrolled in a pregnancy study. The sample here was CD8+ T cells from peripheral blood mononuclear cells, taken before pregnancy. This CDR3 reads CASRPGLALYEQYF. The CDR3 DNA reads TGTGCCAGCAGGCCCGGACTAGCTCTATACGAGCAGTACTTC.